The 8 T cell receptor beta chains listed next were all sequenced from one sample in a study of control samples from healthy donors and cancer patients (dated by TCRdb to the early 2020s). Preparation of the library involved the immunoSEQ multiplex PCR assay. This is the immuneACCESS table as TCRdb keeps it, with only in-frame sequences that have V and J called. A part of the clones is gone; compared with another copy, unresolved V genes explain less than half, and the rest is unexplained. The sample contains around 89,000 clones, roughly 78% of them found a single time. The top ten clonotypes cover about 9.8% of the sample. The specimen was blood. The receptors come from a woman aged 60 to 75 in good health.

The genes are TRBV7-9 and TRBJ1-6, with 7 bases matching TRBD1. The CDR3 covers 14 residues. The ends lost 3 bases at V and 5 bases at J; junction bases unmatched: 1. CDR1 is SEHNR and CDR2 is FQNEAQ in the germline V gene (reference sequence). This chain's CDR3 is CASSLGQHNSPLHF. The CDR3 DNA is TGTGCCAGCAGCTTGGGACAGCATAATTCACCCCTCCACTTT.

The chain is built from TRBV28 and TRBJ2-7; TRBD1 aligns across 11 bases. Germline V lookup: CDR1 MDHEN, CDR2 SYDVKM. The CDR3 sequence is 14 residues long. The V and J ends lost 5 bases and 3 bases, in that order; junction bases with no gene match: 3. CDR3: CASSPGTGGYEQYF. The CDR3 DNA is TGTGCCAGCAGTCCCGGGACAGGGGGCTACGAGCAGTACTTC.

The chain uses TRBV5-4 and TRBJ1-5; TRBD1 matches at 8 bases. The junction had 2 bases not matched to a gene; V was cut back by 1 base and J by 5 bases. Germline V gene lookup returns CDR1 SGHNT and CDR2 YYREEE (reference sequence). CDR3 length equals 14 residues. CDR3 protein: CASSLQGAYQPQHF. CDR3 bases: TGTGCCAGCAGCTTGCAGGGGGCTTATCAGCCCCAGCATTTT.

As DNA, the CDR3 is TGTGCCAGCGGTAGACTGTCCGGGGAGCTGTTTTTT. Protein: CASGRLSGELFF. The chain links TRBV12-3 or TRBV12-4 to TRBJ2-2; D is ambiguous. The CDR3 loop spans 12 amino acids. The V end lost 8 bases, the J end lost 6 bases, and 10 bases lay between the germline ends.

Details on this clone: Other DNA sequences of this sample code for an identical CDR3. The rearrangement links TRBV18 to TRBJ1-2; no reliable D call. CDR1 and CDR2 from the germline V gene are KGHSH and LQKENI. The CDR3 runs 13 residues. V gave up 3 bases and J gave up 2 bases, with 7 bases separating them. DNA for the CDR3: TGTGCCAGCTCACCGGGTCCCAACTATGGCTACACCTTC. As protein: CASSPGPNYGYTF.

The table lists this clone with a count of one. The V and J genes are TRBV19 and TRBJ1-3, with D tentatively TRBD1 (5 bases). The CDR3 runs 14 residues. Deletions cut 9 bases from V and 0 bases from J, with 12 bases between. Germline V gene data show CDR1 as LNHDA and CDR2 as SQIVND (reference sequence). The CDR3 sequence: CASTRQSSGNTIYF. CDR3 DNA: TGTGCCAGCACCCGACAGTCCTCTGGAAACACCATATATTTT.

The chain is built from TRBV28 and TRBJ1-3; no clear D. Trimming removed 1 base from V and 8 bases from J, with 3 bases in between. Germline V gene data show CDR1 as MDHEN and CDR2 as SYDVKM. The CDR3 length is 11 residues. The CDR3 bases are TGTGCCAGCAGTTTATCCCACACCATATATTTT. It specifies CASSLSHTIYF.

The chain carries TRBV4-1 and TRBJ1-5, with 10 bases aligning to TRBD1. This CDR3 has 16 residues. With V trimmed by 1 base and J by 3 bases, 3 bases remained unmatched. Germline V lookup: CDR1 MGHRA, CDR2 YSYEKL. CDR3 protein: CASSQGDRGPNQPQHF. For the CDR3, the DNA is TGCGCCAGCAGCCAAGGGGACAGGGGACCCAATCAGCCCCAGCATTTT.